This TCR beta chain comes out of a study of T cell responses to AZD1222 COVID-19 vaccine. Study-wide results and limits: Spike was spanned by vaccine-associated CD4 TCRs, with dominance at 160-218 and 743-854. The number of AZD1222 recipients seropositive at baseline was only 6 or 7. Donors skewed white British and female; clonal diversity was possibly underestimated.

Clones were read by immunoSEQ multiplex PCR, and TCRdb kept only the in-frame ones, dropping some. The table has about 110,000 clones, roughly 89% seen once; the top ten hold 22%. CDR3 size: 14 residues. V gave up 6 bases and J gave up 7 bases, with 18 bases separating them. Looked up from germline, CDR1 is SGHAT and CDR2 is FQNNGV. Of note for this clone: The antigen remains unidentified.

This sequence was found in an adult in good health. The sample consisted of peripheral blood, taken on day 0 of AZD1222 vaccination. This chain connects TRBV11-2 to TRBJ2-5; D is perhaps TRBD2 (5 bases). The CDR3 sequence is CASSQAGRIGTQYF. Written as DNA, the CDR3 is TGTGCCAGCAGTCAGGCGGGCCGGATCGGGACCCAGTACTTC.